This T cell receptor (beta chain) was recovered during a study of cytomegalovirus exposure and HLA in healthy donors. PCR primers comprised 60 Vbeta and 13 Jbeta primers. Using immunoSEQ multiplex PCR, the repertoire was profiled, and TCRdb retains in-frame clones only, with some absent. This table holds 70,000 to 95,000 clones, 70% to 80% found once. With 0 bases removed from V and 6 bases from J, the gap between germline ends came to 16 bases. The CDR3 consists of 15 residues. Germline V lookup: CDR1 SGHRS, CDR2 YFSETQ. The material sequenced was PBMCs. This sequence joins TRBV5-1 and TRBJ2-7, with a weak D call TRBD2 (6 bases). The sequence was obtained from a woman in her 40s in good health and CMV-seropositive. The CDR3 nucleotides read TGCGCCAGCAGCTTGGTTGCTGGGGTCGGGAGCGAGCAGTACTTC. It translates to CASSLVAGVGSEQYF.